In this sample, the clone carrying this T cell receptor (beta chain) turned up once. V was trimmed by 2 bases and J by 0 bases, leaving 9 bases between them. Germline CDR1 is MNHEY and CDR2 is SVGEGT. The CDR3 has 15 residues. Here immunoSEQ multiplex PCR was the method, and the copy in TCRdb shows in-frame clones only, minus some. Of about 200,000 clones listed, roughly 90% are singletons. These data belong to a study of blood T cell repertoires in COVID-19. Study details: PBMCs, B-cell-depleted T cells, or T cells provided the cDNA or gDNA that made up the material.

The sequenced sample consisted of PBMCs or T cells enriched from blood (not recorded which). The V and J genes are TRBV6-2 or TRBV6-3 and TRBJ2-3, with D perhaps matching TRBD2 (5 bases). The clonotype comes from a woman under 30 who had recovered from COVID-19. This chain's CDR3 is CASSYVGVSTDTQYF. CDR3 in DNA: TGTGCCAGCAGTTACGTCGGGGTGAGCACAGATACGCAGTATTTT.